The 27 T cell receptor beta chains given below trace back to one sample, sequenced in a study of OX40 agonist ivuxolimab in advanced cancers. The protocol was immunoSEQ multiplex PCR, while the TCRdb copy is restricted to in-frame clones and leaves out a portion. Of approximately 77,000 clones listed, about 85% are singletons. The sample was CD4+ or CD8+ T cells sorted from blood, taken in a trial of the OX40 agonist ivuxolimab. These receptors all stem from an adult with an advanced solid tumor such as melanoma, head and neck, liver or kidney cancer.

The V call is TRBV7-2, the J call TRBJ1-3, with D perhaps TRBD1 (5 bases). Germline V CDR1 and CDR2: SGHTA, FQGNSA. The CDR3 has 16 residues. V lost 6 bases to trimming and J lost 4 bases, with 19 bases between them. The CDR3 region has the DNA TGTGCCAGCAGTTCCGGGACCCGGGGCCTCGGAAACACCATATATTTT. It codes for CASSSGTRGLGNTIYF. Full variable domain (rest looked up from reference TRBV7-2 and TRBJ1-3): GAGVSQSPSNKVTEKGKDVELRCDPISGHTALYWYRQSLGQGLEFLIYFQGNSAPDKSGLPSDRFSAERTGGSVSTLTIQRTQQEDSAVYLCASSSGTRGLGNTIYFGEGSWLTVV.

The chain is built from TRBV19 and TRBJ1-2, with D unresolved. Germline CDR1 is LNHDA and CDR2 is SQIVND (reference sequence). Trimming stripped 5 bases from V and 5 bases from J, with 12 bases between. This CDR3 comprises 13 residues. The CDR3 DNA reads TGTGCCAGTAGTCTCAAGCAGGAGTATGGCTACACCTTC. This sequence encodes CASSLKQEYGYTF.

The V call is TRBV14, the J call TRBJ1-2, with a possible D match to TRBD1 (6 bases). V was pared by 1 base and J by 4 bases, with 13 bases between. Germline V gene sequence: CDR1 SGHDN, CDR2 FVKESK. The CDR3 length is 15 residues. The CDR3 nucleotides are TGTGCCAGCAGCCAAGGGCCAGGGGTGTTCTATGGCTACACCTTC. Its protein product is CASSQGPGVFYGYTF.

The rearrangement uses TRBV10-2 and TRBJ2-1, with D possibly TRBD1 on 6 matching bases. This CDR3 contains 13 residues. CDR1 and CDR2 from the germline V gene are WSHSY and SAAADI. Trimming took 6 bases from V and 7 from J, leaving 13 bases between them. DNA of the CDR3: TGCGCCAGCAGGCCGACAGGTGAGAATGAGCAGTTCTTC. It codes for CASRPTGENEQFF.

The V and J genes are TRBV19 and TRBJ1-1; D is possibly TRBD1 (5 bases). Germline CDR1 LNHDA, CDR2 SQIVND (reference sequence). The V and J ends lost 6 bases and 4 bases respectively, with 18 bases between them. This CDR3 has 15 amino acids. The CDR3 nucleotides read TGTGCCAGTAGCATGGGGGTCGGGGTAGGCACTGAAGCTTTCTTT. This encodes CASSMGVGVGTEAFF.

This clone showed up just once. This chain uses TRBV5-4 with TRBJ2-5, with D uncertain. The J call may be in error: the DNA end matches TRBJ2-7 better. The length of the CDR3 is 15 residues. Looked up from germline, CDR1 is SGHNT and CDR2 is YYREEE (reference sequence). CDR3 in amino acids: CASSDGWQGTYEQYF. CDR3 nucleotide sequence: TGTGCCAGCAGTGATGGATGGCAAGGGACCTACGAGCAGTACTTC.

The chain couples TRBV29-1 to TRBJ2-5; no reliable D call. The germline gives CDR1 SQVTM, CDR2 ANQGSEA. V shed 0 bases and J shed 2 bases, with 10 bases lying between them. The CDR3 runs 14 residues. CDR3 DNA sequence: TGCAGCGTTGAAGACCGGAGTTTTCAAGAGACCCAGTACTTC. This sequence encodes CSVEDRSFQETQYF.

The CDR3 protein is CASGQGGETQYF. The CDR3 coding sequence is TGTGCCTCCGGACAGGGCGGAGAGACCCAGTACTTC. This rearrangement joins TRBV28 to TRBJ2-5; TRBD1 aligns across 8 bases. V gave up 11 bases and J gave up 4 bases; unmatched junction bases: 6. Germline V gene lookup returns CDR1 MDHEN and CDR2 SYDVKM. This CDR3 contains 12 residues.

The chain links TRBV14 to TRBJ2-1; possibly TRBD2 for D (5 bases). The CDR3 has 16 amino acids. Trimming stripped 4 bases from V and 4 bases from J, with 17 bases between. Germline V gene data show CDR1 as SGHDN and CDR2 as FVKESK. The CDR3 coding sequence is TGTGCCAGCAGCCTTACTTTATCGGCGGGTTACAATGAGCAGTTCTTC. It yields the protein CASSLTLSAGYNEQFF.

This clone was found once. The V call is TRBV19, the J call TRBJ1-5; TRBD1 matches 9 bases. The trim removed 2 bases at V and 3 bases at J, leaving 2 bases unmatched. The CDR3 totals 15 residues. The germline CDR1 and CDR2 sequences are LNHDA and SQIVND (reference sequence). The CDR3 DNA reads as TGTGCCAGTAGTATAAGACAGGGGGACAATCAGCCCCAGCATTTT. Translating gives CASSIRQGDNQPQHF.

This clone was recorded once. The V gene is TRBV19, the J gene TRBJ2-3; 7 positions match TRBD1. After removal of 6 bases from V and 6 bases from J, the junction contained 12 bases not matched to a gene. This CDR3 spans 15 amino acids. Per the germline V gene, CDR1 is LNHDA and CDR2 is SQIVND (reference sequence). The CDR3: CASSDGTARRDTQYF. The CDR3 DNA follows: TGTGCCAGTAGCGACGGGACAGCGCGCAGGGATACGCAGTATTTT.

The chain couples TRBV9 to TRBJ2-1, with 8 positions matching TRBD2. The CDR3 has 16 amino acids. J was trimmed by 8 bases and V by 0 bases; bases with no gene match: 10. Germline CDR1 reads SGDLS; CDR2 reads YYNGEE. The CDR3 coding sequence is TGTGCCAGCAGCGTAGTAGGGACTAGTTTGTTAGATGAGCAGTTCTTC. Encoded protein: CASSVVGTSLLDEQFF.

The chain couples TRBV12-2 to TRBJ1-4. TRBV12-2 is given as a pseudogene. The CDR3 covers 17 residues. The chain's CDR3 is CASRLEGLGKRDEKLFF. The CDR3 region has the DNA TGTGCAAGTCGCTTGGAGGGTTTGGGTAAACGGGATGAAAAACTGTTTTTT.

This rearrangement joins TRBV6-1 to TRBJ2-7; D may be TRBD1 (6 bases). Germline loops: CDR1 MNHNS, CDR2 SASEGT. The CDR3 spans 14 residues. Trimming took off 5 bases at V and 2 bases at J, with 13 bases between the two ends. This chain's CDR3 is CASSLRGRTYEQYF. CDR3 in DNA: TGTGCCAGCAGTCTTAGGGGGAGAACCTACGAGCAGTACTTC.

The J gene is TRBJ2-6, the V gene TRBV7-3; D unclear. This CDR3 is built from 14 residues. Germline V lookup: CDR1 SGHTA, CDR2 FQGTGA. Deletions cut 3 bases from V and 4 bases from J, with 7 bases between. DNA for the CDR3: TGTGCCAGCAGCTTGATCCCCGGGGCCAACGTCCTGACTTTC. It yields the protein CASSLIPGANVLTF.

The chain combines TRBV30 with TRBJ2-6; TRBD1 might be the D (6 bases). The V gene lost 4 bases and the J gene lost 4 bases, with 17 bases spanning the gap. Germline CDR1 GTSNPN, CDR2 SVGIG (reference sequence). This CDR3 has 16 amino acids. Here the CDR3 DNA reads TGTGCCTGGAAACAAGAGTGGGGGCCCGGGGCCAACGTCCTGACTTTC. Protein: CAWKQEWGPGANVLTF.

The chain carries TRBV18 and TRBJ1-4; D may be TRBD1 (5 bases). The CDR3 consists of 15 residues. Germline CDR1 is KGHSH and CDR2 is LQKENI. V was pared by 2 bases and J by 8 bases, with 15 bases between. CDR3 sequence (DNA): TGTGCCAGCTCACCAATATGGGGGGTAGAAGAAAAACTGTTTTTT. Translation: CASSPIWGVEEKLFF.

The rearrangement joins TRBV7-2 to TRBJ1-4, with 8 bases aligning to TRBD1. V dropped 4 bases and J dropped 7; count of bases not matched to a gene: 8. Germline CDR1 SGHTA, CDR2 FQGNSA. There are 15 residues in the CDR3. The CDR3 loop reads CASSSRQGTGEKLFF. CDR3 bases: TGTGCCAGCAGCTCCCGACAGGGGACGGGTGAAAAACTGTTTTTT.

V and J are TRBV11-2 and TRBJ2-2; no definite D call. The CDR3 is made up of 13 amino acids. Germline loops: CDR1 SGHAT, CDR2 FQNNGV. Deletions cut 0 bases from V and 4 bases from J, with 3 bases between. As DNA, the CDR3 is TGTGCCAGCAGCTTAGACGTCACCGGGGAGCTGTTTTTT. Translating gives CASSLDVTGELFF.

The chain carries TRBV10-3 and TRBJ2-5; D tentatively fits TRBD1 or TRBD2 (7 bases each). V shed 6 bases and J shed 5 bases, with 16 bases lying between them. Per germline, CDR1 ENHRY and CDR2 SYGVKD. The CDR3 loop spans 14 amino acids. The CDR3 nucleotides are TGTGCCATCAGGCCCGACAGGGAGGGGGAGACCCAGTACTTC. Translating gives CAIRPDREGETQYF.

CDR3 nucleotide sequence: TGCGCCAGCAGATCCACCGGGACCTCTGGGGAGCAGTACTTC. Translated, it gives CASRSTGTSGEQYF. This chain joins TRBV10-2 and TRBJ2-7, with D perhaps matching TRBD1 or TRBD2 (5 bases each). This CDR3 spans 14 amino acids. Trimming took 6 bases from V and 7 from J, leaving 19 bases between them. CDR1 is WSHSY, CDR2 SAAADI, per germline.

The chain joins TRBV5-6 to TRBJ2-2; D might be TRBD1 or TRBD2, each matching 5 bases. Per the germline V gene, CDR1 is SGHDT and CDR2 is YYEEEE. V was trimmed by 9 bases and J by 6 bases, leaving 18 bases between them. CDR3 size: 14 residues. CDR3 protein: CATGWGRGAGELFF. The CDR3 nucleotides are TGTGCCACAGGGTGGGGTCGGGGCGCCGGGGAGCTGTTTTTT.

This clone showed up just once. The chain employs TRBV30 and TRBJ1-2; D call uncertain. V lost 3 bases and J lost 4, with 21 bases in between. Per germline, CDR1 GTSNPN and CDR2 SVGIG (reference sequence). CDR3 length: 16 amino acids. CDR3 loop: CAWSSGPSWSSYGYTF. The CDR3 DNA sequence: TGTGCCTGGAGCAGTGGGCCCAGCTGGTCTTCCTATGGCTACACCTTC.

The chain carries TRBV5-4 and TRBJ2-7; the match to TRBD1 covers 9 bases. The V gene's germline CDR1 is SGHNT and CDR2 YYREEE (reference sequence). The CDR3 has 14 residues. Germline trimming cut 3 bases from V and 5 bases from J; bases unmatched to any gene: 6. CDR3 sequence (DNA): TGTGCCAGCAGCTGGGGGACAGGGCGGAACGAGCAGTACTTC. Amino acid sequence: CASSWGTGRNEQYF.

This rearrangement joins TRBV25-1 to TRBJ1-6; D call uncertain. Trimming shortened V by 2 bases and J by 11 bases, and 10 bases separated the two germline ends. CDR1 is MGHDK and CDR2 is SYGVNS in the germline V gene. This CDR3 has 13 residues. This CDR3 reads CASSEPGKTPLHF. CDR3 in DNA: TGTGCCAGCAGTGAACCAGGCAAAACACCCCTCCACTTT.

The V gene is TRBV9, the J gene TRBJ2-3; 8 bases agree with TRBD2. Trimming removed 3 bases from V and 4 bases from J; junction bases left unmatched: 13. The CDR3 is made up of 17 amino acids. Germline assignment: CDR1 SGDLS and CDR2 YYNGEE. CDR3: CASSALAWGLVPDTQYF. The CDR3 region has the DNA TGTGCCAGCAGCGCACTGGCGTGGGGACTAGTCCCAGATACGCAGTATTTT.

There are a few counts of this clone. The V call is TRBV7-9, the J call TRBJ2-2; 10 nucleotides agree with TRBD1. There are 17 residues in the CDR3. J lost 4 bases, V lost 2 bases, and 7 bases had no gene match. Germline-derived CDR1 and CDR2 are SEHNR and FQNEAQ (reference sequence). The DNA for the CDR3 is TGTGCCAGCAGCTTACGGAGGGGACAGGGGCGCACCGGGGAGCTGTTTTTT. Translation: CASSLRRGQGRTGELFF.